Listed below are T cell receptor beta chains from one sample, sequenced in a study of spatial heterogeneity in lung cancer. Using its own MiXCR run on the 5' RACE reads, TCRdb lists one record per CDR3 protein. The data contain 5,000 or so distinct CDR3 sequences, roughly 20% of them singletons. Sample: lung tumor tissue, taken at surgery. Receptors were obtained from a male donor with early-stage non-small cell lung cancer. The CDR3 runs from the conserved cysteine through the conserved F or W.

J gene,V gene,CDR3 protein
TRBJ1-6,TRBV11-2,CASSLGVYNSPLHF
TRBJ2-3,TRBV27,CASSSGDTQYF
TRBJ2-2,TRBV27,CASSALVNTGELFF
TRBJ2-5,TRBV29-1,CSVEDGTSGSKGSQETQYF
TRBJ2-3,TRBV7-3,CASSLNVGGQGPQYF
TRBJ2-5,TRBV7-3,CASSLTGGGETQYF
TRBJ1-5,TRBV12-3/TRBV12-4,CASSLEGGNQPQHF
TRBJ2-3,TRBV29-1,CSADGSPGTDTQYF
TRBJ2-3,TRBV5-1,CASSIGTTGDTQYF
TRBJ2-5,TRBV27,CASRPGLKPETQYF
TRBJ2-3,TRBV11-2,CASSSNTFAGEVTDTQYF
TRBJ2-1,TRBV29-1,CSVGRNEQFF
TRBJ2-3,TRBV7-2,CASSWSDPSTDTQYF
TRBJ1-3,TRBV4-3,CASSQVSSGNTIYF
TRBJ1-2,TRBV14,CASSLATGSNYGYTF
TRBJ1-1,TRBV29-1,CSVEDEAGGFTEAFF
TRBJ1-3,TRBV29-1,CSVSDGGARNTIYF
TRBJ1-6,TRBV6-5,CASSYGVMSPLHF
TRBJ2-2,TRBV9,CASSPRGGASTGELFF
TRBJ1-2,TRBV12-3/TRBV12-4,CASRPWDRGFYGYTF
TRBJ2-7,TRBV9,CASSGSQGINEQYF
TRBJ2-5,TRBV29-1,CSVPGPGQWTQYF
TRBJ2-3,TRBV6-2/TRBV6-3,CASSTPNVGTDTQYF
TRBJ2-1,TRBV7-9,CASSLAPLAGRYNEQFF
TRBJ1-4,TRBV20-1,CSARRPLSGEKLFF
TRBJ1-1,TRBV6-5,CASRVYDRNTEAFF
TRBJ2-5,TRBV18,CASSPGEMETQYF
TRBJ2-1,TRBV28,CASSFSTRVEQFF
TRBJ2-7,TRBV27,CANSSPSEGGSEQYF
TRBJ1-2,TRBV12-3/TRBV12-4,CASSSTGTRIGYTF
TRBJ2-2,TRBV24-1,CATSDEPDTGELFF
TRBJ2-1,TRBV12-3/TRBV12-4,CASSLGRARINEQFF
TRBJ2-5,TRBV18,CASSPQPDLKYQETQYF
TRBJ2-5,TRBV25-1,CASNGQGTSTQYF
TRBJ2-1,TRBV5-1,CASSRDGTARYGQFF
TRBJ2-1,TRBV7-9,CASSGGTSYNEQFF
TRBJ2-5,TRBV3-1,CASSQDPADSYF
TRBJ2-7,TRBV20-1,CSAGSGRGGQYEQYF
TRBJ2-3,TRBV4-1,CASSQETGAYTQYF
TRBJ2-3,TRBV3-1,CASSPSTDTQYF
TRBJ2-5,TRBV20-1,CSARLAGRETQYF
TRBJ2-6,TRBV6-5,CASSLGTGSSGANVLTF
TRBJ2-7,TRBV27,CASRAKPRVWHEQYF
TRBJ2-3,TRBV3-1,CASSQGLVANTQYF
TRBJ2-7,TRBV2,CANRSNEQYF
TRBJ1-2,TRBV5-4,CASSGGQGEDGYTF
TRBJ2-1,TRBV12-3/TRBV12-4,CASSFGSRGNEQFF
TRBJ2-2,TRBV23-1,CASSQSLRQGFHTGELFF
TRBJ1-3,TRBV7-9,CASSFAQTGNTIYF
TRBJ1-5,TRBV28,CASSFRGKGNQPQHF
TRBJ2-4,TRBV7-2,CASSLFGRVDIQYF
TRBJ1-6,TRBV6-1,CASSVGSDHSPLHF
TRBJ2-1,TRBV4-3,CASSQGLDSPEQFF
TRBJ2-5,TRBV12-3/TRBV12-4,CASSLASGREETQYF
TRBJ2-5,TRBV30,CACDLFVLETQYF
TRBJ2-7,TRBV2,CASNGKSYEQYF
TRBJ2-7,TRBV20-1,CSASLAAAYEQYF
TRBJ2-5,TRBV28,CASSSFQGRETQYF
TRBJ2-3,TRBV6-1,CASSESREGADTQYF
TRBJ2-2,TRBV29-1,CSVVGGPTGELFF